This passage covers 21 T cell receptor beta chains from one sample sequenced in a study of blood T cell repertoires in COVID-19. TCRdb keeps only in-frame clones here, not all; method: immunoSEQ multiplex PCR. The sample records roughly 200,000 clones, approximately 84% being singletons. Sequencing was carried out using peripheral blood. These receptors originate from a woman aged 80 or over with acute or convalescent COVID-19.

V is TRBV7-9 and J is TRBJ1-4; 12 positions match TRBD1. This CDR3 region has 16 residues. The ends lost 5 bases at V and 8 bases at J; junction bases unmatched: 9. CDR1 is SEHNR and CDR2 is FQNEAQ in the germline V gene (reference sequence). CDR3 sequence (DNA): TGTGCCAGCAGCCGAGTTCCGGGACAGGGGGCCGAAAAACTGTTTTTT. This translates into CASSRVPGQGAEKLFF.

CDR3 nucleotides: TGTGCCAGCGACCGGGACAGATCAGGAAACACCATATATTTT. This codes for CASDRDRSGNTIYF. V is TRBV7-9 and J is TRBJ1-3; 7 nucleotides align to TRBD1. The germline gives CDR1 SEHNR, CDR2 FQNEAQ (reference sequence). Trimming removed 8 bases from V and 4 bases from J; junction bases left unmatched: 8. The CDR3 loop spans 14 amino acids.

Here the CDR3 reads CASSVGANTGELFF. In DNA, the CDR3 is TGTGCCAGCAGTGTAGGGGCAAACACCGGGGAGCTGTTTTTT. This chain links TRBV25-1 with TRBJ2-2, with D possibly being TRBD1 (5 bases). Trimming shortened V by 4 bases and J by 2 bases, and 8 bases separated the two germline ends. Looked up from germline, CDR1 is MGHDK and CDR2 is SYGVNS. The CDR3 contains 14 residues.

The CDR3, as DNA: TGTGCCAGCACCCCAGGACAGCCCCAGCATTTT. Residues: CASTPGQPQHF. The chain is built from TRBV27 and TRBJ1-5; unclear D gene. This CDR3 comprises 11 residues. V lost 7 bases, J lost 7 bases, and 8 bases lay in between. Germline V gives CDR1 MNHEY, CDR2 SMNVEV (reference sequence).

In its sample, this clone was seen once. The CDR3 here is CASSPGGAGGWDEQFF. For the CDR3, the DNA is TGTGCCAGCAGCCCTGGCGGTGCGGGAGGGTGGGATGAGCAGTTCTTC. This chain links TRBV9 with TRBJ2-1; 9 bases are shared with TRBD2. The CDR3 spans 16 residues. The V gene end was trimmed by 4 bases and the J gene end by 8 bases; junction bases not matched to a gene: 13. Per the germline V gene, CDR1 is SGDLS and CDR2 is YYNGEE.

This rearrangement joins TRBV4-1 to TRBJ2-7; 10 positions agree with TRBD2. The CDR3 runs 20 residues. V lost 4 bases, J lost 3 bases, and 21 bases stayed unmatched. Germline V gene sequence: CDR1 MGHRA, CDR2 YSYEKL. DNA for the CDR3: TGCGCCAGCAGCCTAATGGCAATTGGAATTGGGACTAGCGTTTACTACGAGCAGTACTTC. It yields the protein CASSLMAIGIGTSVYYEQYF.

The rearrangement joins TRBV3-1 (or the pseudogene TRBV3-2) to TRBJ1-2; TRBD1 might be the D (6 bases). The CDR3 is 17 amino acids. Trimming left V 1 base short and J 4 bases short, with 19 bases between. Germline lookup yields CDR1 LGHDT and CDR2 YNNKEL (reference sequence). In DNA form, the CDR3 reads TGTGCCAGCAGCCAAGGGGCTTCGGCAGGGGATTTCTATGGCTACACCTTC. Translating it yields CASSQGASAGDFYGYTF.

This chain connects TRBV11-1 to TRBJ2-5, with TRBD1 matching over 10 bases. From germline, CDR1 is SGHAT and CDR2 FQDESV (reference sequence). The CDR3 extends over 16 amino acids. The V and J ends lost 4 bases and 2 bases, in that order; junction bases with no gene match: 7. CDR3 DNA: TGTGCCAGCAGCTCATACTTGGGACAGGGGCAAGAGACCCAGTACTTC. Its translation is CASSSYLGQGQETQYF.

The rearrangement joins TRBV5-5 to TRBJ1-2; 7 positions agree with TRBD1. Germline CDR1 reads SGHKS; CDR2 reads YYEKEE (reference sequence). The trim removed 3 bases at V and 7 bases at J, leaving 6 bases unmatched. The CDR3 runs 13 residues. CDR3 bases: TGTGCCAGCAGCTCCGGGACAGTAGGTGGCTACACCTTC. This sequence encodes CASSSGTVGGYTF.

The V gene is TRBV5-1, the J gene TRBJ1-6, with D possibly being TRBD1 (5 bases). With 2 bases removed from V and 5 bases from J, the gap between germline ends came to 8 bases. Germline lookup yields CDR1 SGHRS and CDR2 YFSETQ. This CDR3 contains 14 residues. CDR3 DNA: TGCGCCAGCAGCTTCGACAGCAATAATTCACCCCTCCACTTT. This gives the protein CASSFDSNNSPLHF.

This rearrangement joins TRBV3-1 (or the pseudogene TRBV3-2) to TRBJ2-5, with 8 bases fitting TRBD2. The CDR3 consists of 16 residues. CDR1 and CDR2 from the germline V gene are LGHDT and YNNKEL (reference sequence). J was trimmed by 3 bases and V by 0 bases; bases with no gene match: 6. The CDR3 coding sequence is TGTGCCAGCAGCCAAGAGTTAGCGGGGAAAAAAGAGACCCAGTACTTC. Encoded protein: CASSQELAGKKETQYF.

The rearrangement joins TRBV28 to TRBJ1-2; D is unresolved. Germline-derived CDR1 and CDR2 are MDHEN and SYDVKM. This CDR3 region has 14 residues. Trimming cost V 5 bases and J 5 bases, with 15 bases left between them. As DNA, the CDR3 is TGTGCCAGCAGTCCAATGACACCGGATTATGGCTACACCTTC. It is translated as CASSPMTPDYGYTF.

This chain links TRBV6-5 with TRBJ1-3, with D maybe TRBD1 (5 bases). The CDR3 is made up of 13 amino acids. V shed 8 bases and J shed 0 bases, with 8 bases lying between them. Germline CDR1 reads MNHEY; CDR2 reads SVGAGI. The CDR3: CASGAHSGNTIYF. The CDR3, as DNA: TGTGCCAGCGGGGCCCACTCTGGAAACACCATATATTTT.

This clone turned up a few times. V and J are TRBV11-1 and TRBJ1-3; TRBD1 matches 7 bases. V dropped 5 bases and J dropped 4; count of bases not matched to a gene: 5. CDR1 is SGHAT and CDR2 is FQDESV in the germline V gene (reference sequence). The CDR3 is 14 residues long. The CDR3 sequence is CASSLTGLGNTIYF. CDR3 sequence (DNA): TGTGCCAGCAGCCTGACAGGGCTCGGAAACACCATATATTTT.

This clone has a single count. This chain connects TRBV7-9 to TRBJ2-5; D not resolved. The length of the CDR3 is 12 residues. Germline assignment: CDR1 SEHNR and CDR2 FQNEAQ (reference sequence). Trimming pared 7 bases from V and 4 bases from J, leaving 10 bases between. CDR3 amino acids: CASTPRGETQYF. As DNA, the CDR3 is TGTGCCAGCACCCCCCGCGGAGAGACCCAGTACTTC.

The CDR3 DNA follows: TGTGCCAGCAGCTTGGATTCGGGGACCGCGGGGGGAAACATTCAGTACTTC. Amino acids: CASSLDSGTAGGNIQYF. V and J are TRBV5-4 and TRBJ2-4; 8 bases fit TRBD2. CDR1 SGHNT and CDR2 YYREEE come from the germline V gene (reference sequence). The ends lost 0 bases at V and 6 bases at J; junction bases unmatched: 11. The CDR3 sequence is 17 residues long. The full variable domain, its missing parts supplied by reference TRBV5-4 and TRBJ2-4, is ETGVTQSPTHLIKTRGQQVTLRCSSQSGHNTVSWYQQALGQGPQFIFQYYREEENGRGNFPPRFSGLQFPNYSSELNVNALELDDSALYLCASSLDSGTAGGNIQYFGAGTRLSVL.

The gene calls are TRBV7-2 and TRBJ2-3, with 8 bases matching TRBD2. This CDR3 has 13 amino acids. Germline trimming cut 4 bases from V and 5 bases from J; bases unmatched to any gene: 2. Germline CDR1 is SGHTA and CDR2 is FQGNSA. CDR3 bases: TGTGCCAGCAGCTCCGGGGGGGTAGATACGCAGTATTTT. Translation gives CASSSGGVDTQYF.

This clone has more than one count but fewer than ten. The CDR3 protein is CASSPDRVSTTGTEAFF. The CDR3 DNA reads TGTGCCAGTAGTCCCGACAGGGTCTCTACAACTGGCACTGAAGCTTTCTTT. The chain recombines TRBV19 with TRBJ1-1; TRBD1 aligns across 7 bases. The CDR3 runs 17 residues. Trimming cost V 5 bases and J 4 bases; bases outside gene matches: 16. Germline V CDR1 and CDR2: LNHDA, SQIVND (reference sequence).

The chain links TRBV5-1 to TRBJ1-5, with D uncertain. Germline V gives CDR1 SGHRS, CDR2 YFSETQ. Trimming removed 1 base from V and 0 bases from J, with 14 bases in between. There are 17 residues in the CDR3. The CDR3 DNA sequence: TGCGCCAGCAGCTTGTCCCCCCTTTCTTATAGCAATCAGCCCCAGCATTTT. It encodes CASSLSPLSYSNQPQHF.

Regarding this clone: Mismatch with germline at one junction end may stem from a read error. V is TRBV3-1 (or the pseudogene TRBV3-2) and J is TRBJ1-6, with 7 bases fitting TRBD1. Germline V gives CDR1 LGHDT, CDR2 YNNKEL (reference sequence). The CDR3 extends over 13 amino acids. The CDR3 loop reads CASSQPGTVASTF. The CDR3 nucleotides are TGTGCCAGCAGCCAACCAGGGACAGTCGCCTCCACTTTT.

The chain uses TRBV19 and TRBJ2-3; unclear D gene. The CDR3 contains 18 residues. Germline values: CDR1 LNHDA, CDR2 SQIVND (reference sequence). With 4 bases removed from V and 0 bases from J, the gap between germline ends came to 20 bases. For the CDR3, the DNA is TGTGCCAGTAGTACCGAACGACGACTCGCGACTAGCACAGATACGCAGTATTTT. The encoded protein is CASSTERRLATSTDTQYF.